This T cell receptor (beta chain) was recorded in a study of cytomegalovirus exposure and HLA in healthy donors. Points from the study as a whole: TRBV6-2, TRBV6-3 and some other V segments were excluded as indistinguishable.

This CDR3 has 15 amino acids. Germline V gene sequence: CDR1 MNHEY, CDR2 SMNVEV (reference sequence). V gave up 4 bases and J gave up 5 bases, with 17 bases separating them. On this clone itself: Its antigen is still unknown.

PCR primers comprised 60 Vbeta and 13 Jbeta primers. Some clones are missing from TCRdb's copy, which holds only in-frame ones; the method was immunoSEQ multiplex PCR. The data contain around 180,000 clones, roughly 80% of them singletons. The TCR was taken from a woman in her 50s in good health and CMV-seropositive. Sequenced input: PBMCs. The chain links TRBV27 to TRBJ2-5, with TRBD1 as a possible D gene (5 bases). The CDR3 nucleotides read TGTGCCAGCAGTTCCCATTCTAGGGGCAGGGAGACCCAGTACTTC. Translated, it gives CASSSHSRGRETQYF.